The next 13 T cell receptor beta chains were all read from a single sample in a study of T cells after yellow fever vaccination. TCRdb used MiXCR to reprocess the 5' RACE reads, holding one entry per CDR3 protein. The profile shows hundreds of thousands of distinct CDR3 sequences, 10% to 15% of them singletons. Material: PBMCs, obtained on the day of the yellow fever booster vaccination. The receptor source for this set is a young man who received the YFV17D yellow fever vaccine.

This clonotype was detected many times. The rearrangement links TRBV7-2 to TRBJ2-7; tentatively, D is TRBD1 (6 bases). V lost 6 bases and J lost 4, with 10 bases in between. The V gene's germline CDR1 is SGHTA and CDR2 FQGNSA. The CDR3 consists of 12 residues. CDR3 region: CASSSQGYEQYF. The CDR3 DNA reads TGTGCCAGCAGTTCACAGGGTTACGAGCAGTACTTC.

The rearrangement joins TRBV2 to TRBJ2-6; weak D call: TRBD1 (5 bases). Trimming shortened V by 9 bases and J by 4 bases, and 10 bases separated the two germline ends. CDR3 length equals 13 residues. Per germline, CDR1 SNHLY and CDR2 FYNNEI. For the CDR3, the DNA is TGTGCCAGAGGGGAATCAGGGGCCAACGTCCTGACTTTC. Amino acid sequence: CARGESGANVLTF.

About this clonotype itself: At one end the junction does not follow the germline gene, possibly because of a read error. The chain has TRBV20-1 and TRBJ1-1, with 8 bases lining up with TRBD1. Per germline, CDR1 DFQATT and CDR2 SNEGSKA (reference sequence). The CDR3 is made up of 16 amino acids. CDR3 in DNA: TGCTGTGCTAGACCCGGGACAGGATTCATTAACACTGAAGCTTTCTTT. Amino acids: CCARPGTGFINTEAFF.

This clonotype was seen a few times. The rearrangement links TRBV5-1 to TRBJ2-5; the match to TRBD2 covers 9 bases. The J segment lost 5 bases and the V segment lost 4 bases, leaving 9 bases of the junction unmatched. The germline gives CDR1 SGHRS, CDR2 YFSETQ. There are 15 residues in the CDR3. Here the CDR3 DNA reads TGCGCCAGCAGCAACCTAGCGGGATGGGGTGAGACCCAGTACTTC. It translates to CASSNLAGWGETQYF.

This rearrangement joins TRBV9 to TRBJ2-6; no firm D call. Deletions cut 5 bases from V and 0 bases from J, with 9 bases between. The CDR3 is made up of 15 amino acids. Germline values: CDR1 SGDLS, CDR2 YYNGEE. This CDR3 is CASSQVSSGANVLTF. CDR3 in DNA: TGTGCCAGCAGTCAGGTGAGCTCTGGGGCCAACGTCCTGACTTTC.

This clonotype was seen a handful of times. The CDR3 region is CASSLIAGGSYEQYF. DNA for the CDR3: TGCGCCAGCAGCTTAATAGCGGGAGGCTCCTACGAGCAGTACTTC. The rearrangement uses TRBV5-1 and TRBJ2-7, with 10 nucleotides matching TRBD2. Germline loops: CDR1 SGHRS, CDR2 YFSETQ. This CDR3 region has 15 residues. V gave up 2 bases and J gave up 0 bases; unmatched junction bases: 2.

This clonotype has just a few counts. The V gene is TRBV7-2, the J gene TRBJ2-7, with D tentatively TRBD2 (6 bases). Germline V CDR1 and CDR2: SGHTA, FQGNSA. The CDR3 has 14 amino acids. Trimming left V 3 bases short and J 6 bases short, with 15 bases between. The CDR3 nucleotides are TGTGCCAGCAGCTTGATGACTAGTTTGGGCGAGCAGTACTTC. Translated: CASSLMTSLGEQYF.

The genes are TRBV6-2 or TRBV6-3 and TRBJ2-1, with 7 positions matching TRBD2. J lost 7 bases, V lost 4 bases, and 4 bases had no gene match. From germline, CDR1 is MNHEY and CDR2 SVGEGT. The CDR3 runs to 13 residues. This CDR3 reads CASSWLADNEQFF. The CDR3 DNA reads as TGTGCCAGCAGTTGGCTAGCGGATAATGAGCAGTTCTTC.

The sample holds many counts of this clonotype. DNA of the CDR3: TGTGCCAGCAGTTACTCGGGAGAACGGAGGAGGTCACCCCTCCACTTT. Translation gives CASSYSGERRRSPLHF. V and J are TRBV6-5 and TRBJ1-6; D not resolved. Per germline, CDR1 MNHEY and CDR2 SVGAGI. The CDR3 covers 16 residues. V shed 0 bases and J shed 10 bases, with 16 bases lying between them.

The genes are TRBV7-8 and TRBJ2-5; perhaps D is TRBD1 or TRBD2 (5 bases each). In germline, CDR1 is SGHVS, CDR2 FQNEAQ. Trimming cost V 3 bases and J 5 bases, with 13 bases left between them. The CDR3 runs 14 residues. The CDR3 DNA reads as TGTGCCAGCAGCTTTTCTGTAGGGGACGAGACCCAGTACTTC. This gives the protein CASSFSVGDETQYF.

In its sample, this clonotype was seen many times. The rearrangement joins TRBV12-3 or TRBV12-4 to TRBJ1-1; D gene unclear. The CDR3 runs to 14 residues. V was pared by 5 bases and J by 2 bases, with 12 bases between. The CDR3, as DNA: TGTGCCAGCAGTCCCAGGACGGTTAACACTGAAGCTTTCTTT. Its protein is CASSPRTVNTEAFF.

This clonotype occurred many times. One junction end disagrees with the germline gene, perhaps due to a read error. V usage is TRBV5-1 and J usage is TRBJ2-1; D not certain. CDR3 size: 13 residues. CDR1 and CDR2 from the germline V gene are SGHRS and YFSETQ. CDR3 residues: CASSLEGNNEQFF. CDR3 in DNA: TGTGCCAGCAGCTTAGAAGGAAACAATGAGCAGTTCTTC.

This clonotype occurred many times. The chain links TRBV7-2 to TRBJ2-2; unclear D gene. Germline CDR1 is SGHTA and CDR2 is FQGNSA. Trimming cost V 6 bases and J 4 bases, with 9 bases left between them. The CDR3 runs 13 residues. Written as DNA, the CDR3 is TGTGCCAGCAGTCTCAGAAGCACCGGGGAGCTGTTTTTT. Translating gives CASSLRSTGELFF.